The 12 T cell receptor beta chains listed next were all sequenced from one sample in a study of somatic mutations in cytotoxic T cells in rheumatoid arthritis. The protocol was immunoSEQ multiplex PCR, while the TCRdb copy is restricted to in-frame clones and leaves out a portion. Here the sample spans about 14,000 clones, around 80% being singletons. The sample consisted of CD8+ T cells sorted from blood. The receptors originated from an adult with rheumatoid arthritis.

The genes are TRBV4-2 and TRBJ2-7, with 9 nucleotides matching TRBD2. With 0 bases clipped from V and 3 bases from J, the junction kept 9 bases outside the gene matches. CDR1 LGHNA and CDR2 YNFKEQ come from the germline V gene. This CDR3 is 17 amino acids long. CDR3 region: CASSQDGGSGGHYEQYF. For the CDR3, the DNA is TGTGCCAGCAGCCAAGATGGGGGTAGCGGGGGTCACTACGAGCAGTACTTC.

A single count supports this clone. DNA of the CDR3: TGTGCCAGCAGCCCAAGGGTGCCGCCGACAGATACGCAGTATTTT. It codes for CASSPRVPPTDTQYF. The chain is built from TRBV11-3 and TRBJ2-3; D is ambiguous. Trimming took off 5 bases at V and 3 bases at J, with 15 bases between the two ends. Germline CDR1 is SGHNT and CDR2 is YENEEA. The CDR3 length is 15 residues.

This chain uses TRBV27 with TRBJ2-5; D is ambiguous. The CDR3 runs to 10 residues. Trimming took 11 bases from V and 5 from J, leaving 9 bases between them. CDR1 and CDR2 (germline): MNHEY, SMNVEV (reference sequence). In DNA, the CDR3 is TGTGCCCGCCCCAGTGAGACCCAGTACTTC. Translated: CARPSETQYF.

CDR3: CASSGWQRGLGELFF. In DNA, the CDR3 is TGTGCCAGCAGTGGGTGGCAGCGGGGGCTCGGGGAGCTGTTTTTT. The chain is built from TRBV6-1 and TRBJ2-2; 8 nucleotides line up with TRBD2. Trimming cost V 4 bases and J 7 bases; bases outside gene matches: 8. Germline V gives CDR1 MNHNS, CDR2 SASEGT. The CDR3 is 15 amino acids.

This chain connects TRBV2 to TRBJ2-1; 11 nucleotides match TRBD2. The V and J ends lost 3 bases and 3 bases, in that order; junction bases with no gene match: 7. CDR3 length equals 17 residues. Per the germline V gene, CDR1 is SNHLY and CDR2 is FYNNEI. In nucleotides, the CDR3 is TGTGCCAGCAGTGAGATGGTAGCGGGAGGGTACTACAATGAGCAGTTCTTC. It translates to CASSEMVAGGYYNEQFF.

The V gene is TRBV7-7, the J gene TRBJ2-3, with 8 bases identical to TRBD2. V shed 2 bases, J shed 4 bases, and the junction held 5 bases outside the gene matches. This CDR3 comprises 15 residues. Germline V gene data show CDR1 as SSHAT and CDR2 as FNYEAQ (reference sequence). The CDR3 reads CASSLTAGVSDTQYF. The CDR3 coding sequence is TGTGCCAGCAGCTTAACAGCGGGAGTCTCAGATACGCAGTATTTT.

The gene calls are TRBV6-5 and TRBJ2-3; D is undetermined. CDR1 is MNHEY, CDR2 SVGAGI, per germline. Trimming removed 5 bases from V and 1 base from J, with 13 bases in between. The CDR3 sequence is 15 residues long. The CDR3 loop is CASSPDPLGTDTQYF. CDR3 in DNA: TGTGCCAGCAGTCCGGACCCTCTAGGCACAGATACGCAGTATTTT.

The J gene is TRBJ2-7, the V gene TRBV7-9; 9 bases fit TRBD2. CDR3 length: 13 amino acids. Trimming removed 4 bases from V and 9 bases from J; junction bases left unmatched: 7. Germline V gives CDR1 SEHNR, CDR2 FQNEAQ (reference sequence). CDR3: CASSSLSGRLQYF. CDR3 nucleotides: TGTGCCAGCAGCTCCCTCAGCGGGAGGTTGCAGTACTTC.

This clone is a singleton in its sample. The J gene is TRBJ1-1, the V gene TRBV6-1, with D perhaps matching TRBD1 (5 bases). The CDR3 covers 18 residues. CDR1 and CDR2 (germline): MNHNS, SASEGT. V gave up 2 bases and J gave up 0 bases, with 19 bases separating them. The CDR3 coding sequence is TGTGCCAGCAGTGAAAGAGCCGGAGGGGCTGATGTGAACACTGAAGCTTTCTTT. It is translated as CASSERAGGADVNTEAFF.

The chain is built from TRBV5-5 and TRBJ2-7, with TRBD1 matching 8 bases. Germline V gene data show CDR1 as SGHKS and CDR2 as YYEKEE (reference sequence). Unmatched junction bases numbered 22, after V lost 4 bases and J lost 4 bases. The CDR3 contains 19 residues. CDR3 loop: CASSGDRDRQDWAPYEQYF. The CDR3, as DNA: TGTGCCAGCAGCGGGGATCGGGACAGGCAGGATTGGGCCCCATACGAGCAGTACTTC.

CDR3 sequence (DNA): TGTGCCAGCAGCGCTAGCGGGGGGGCGCACGGGGAGCTGTTTTTT. It encodes CASSASGGAHGELFF. This chain links TRBV9 with TRBJ2-2, with 12 bases lining up with TRBD2. The V gene's germline CDR1 is SGDLS and CDR2 YYNGEE. Trimming cost V 3 bases and J 7 bases; bases outside gene matches: 4. CDR3 length: 15 amino acids.

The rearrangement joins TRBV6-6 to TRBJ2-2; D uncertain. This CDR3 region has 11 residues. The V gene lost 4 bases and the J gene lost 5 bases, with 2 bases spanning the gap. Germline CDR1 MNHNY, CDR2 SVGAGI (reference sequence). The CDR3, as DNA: TGTGCCAGCAGTTCAACCGGGGAGCTGTTTTTT. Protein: CASSSTGELFF.